This entry lists 16 T cell receptor beta chains sequenced from one sample in a study of blood T cell repertoires in COVID-19. This table comes from immunoSEQ multiplex PCR, and its TCRdb copy is limited to in-frame clones, with some not included. The data contain about 230,000 clones, approximately 90% of them seen just once; the ten biggest clones take up 2.7%. The source material was peripheral blood. The receptors come from a man younger than 45 with COVID-19, enrolled during active disease.

The chain employs TRBV2 and TRBJ2-7; 7 nucleotides align to TRBD1. The CDR3 is 17 residues long. Trimming took 1 base from V and 4 from J; bases not matched to a gene: 13. Germline V gives CDR1 SNHLY, CDR2 FYNNEI. The CDR3 reads CASSEDRGDSPPYEQYF. The CDR3 region has the DNA TGTGCCAGCAGTGAAGACCGAGGGGACAGTCCCCCTTACGAGCAGTACTTC.

This chain joins TRBV2 and TRBJ2-1, with TRBD2 identical over 12 bases. V shed 6 bases, J shed 6 bases, and the junction held 3 bases outside the gene matches. The CDR3 runs to 14 residues. Germline V CDR1 and CDR2: SNHLY, FYNNEI. CDR3 coding DNA: TGTGCCAGCAGGACTAGCGGGAGTCTCAATGAGCAGTTCTTC. Amino acid sequence: CASRTSGSLNEQFF.

The genes are TRBV18 and TRBJ1-2; 9 positions match TRBD1. CDR3 size: 16 residues. CDR1 is KGHSH, CDR2 LQKENI, per germline. After removal of 3 bases from V and 4 bases from J, the junction contained 9 bases not matched to a gene. The CDR3 spells CASSPPGQGVSYGYTF. CDR3 in DNA: TGTGCCAGCTCACCTCCGGGACAGGGAGTGAGCTATGGCTACACCTTC. The full variable domain, in which reference TRBV18 and TRBJ1-2 provide the parts outside the CDR3, is NAGVMQNPRHLVRRRGQEARLRCSPMKGHSHVYWYRQLPEEGLKFMVYLQKENIIDESGMPKERFSAEFPKEGPSILRIQQVVRGDSAAYFCASSPPGQGVSYGYTFGSGTRLTVV.

The chain carries TRBV6-5 and TRBJ1-4; 8 bases are shared with TRBD1. Looked up from germline, CDR1 is MNHEY and CDR2 is SVGAGI. The CDR3 consists of 14 residues. Losses at the gene ends were 6 bases for V and 3 bases for J; bases not matched to a gene: 3. The CDR3 loop reads CASRLTGANEKLFF. CDR3 sequence (DNA): TGTGCCAGCAGATTGACAGGGGCTAATGAAAAACTGTTTTTT.

The J gene is TRBJ2-1, the V gene TRBV19; TRBD1 matches 9 bases. The CDR3 runs to 20 residues. The trim removed 8 bases at V and 5 bases at J, leaving 25 bases unmatched. The germline gives CDR1 LNHDA, CDR2 SQIVND (reference sequence). The DNA for the CDR3 is TGTGCCAGTGCACATACGTGGGACAGGGAAATCTCTTGGGTCCACAATGAGCAGTTCTTC. Translation gives CASAHTWDREISWVHNEQFF.

In DNA, the CDR3 is TGTGCCACCAGCAGAGATGACGGTCGGGGAAATCAGCCCCAGCATTTT. Translated: CATSRDDGRGNQPQHF. The chain couples TRBV15 to TRBJ1-5; D is unclear. The CDR3 has 16 residues. V lost 0 bases and J 4 bases, leaving 13 bases between the germline ends. Germline CDR1 and CDR2: LNHNV and YYDKDF (reference sequence).

The genes are TRBV7-2 and TRBJ2-7, with TRBD2 matching over 12 bases. V gave up 3 bases and J gave up 6 bases; unmatched junction bases: 12. CDR1 SGHTA and CDR2 FQGNSA come from the germline V gene. The CDR3 totals 17 residues. CDR3 amino acids: CASSFADGLAGGREQYF. In DNA, the CDR3 is TGTGCCAGCAGCTTTGCGGATGGGCTAGCGGGGGGGCGCGAGCAGTACTTC.

This chain joins TRBV18 and TRBJ2-7, with 7 positions matching TRBD2. Germline CDR1 and CDR2: KGHSH and LQKENI. Trimming cost V 4 bases and J 9 bases; bases outside gene matches: 18. The CDR3 runs 16 residues. CDR3 loop: CASSQGVLAINSGQYF. CDR3 sequence (DNA): TGTGCCAGCTCACAAGGGGTACTAGCGATTAATAGTGGGCAGTACTTC. Filled out from reference TRBV18 and TRBJ2-7, the complete variable domain reads NAGVMQNPRHLVRRRGQEARLRCSPMKGHSHVYWYRQLPEEGLKFMVYLQKENIIDESGMPKERFSAEFPKEGPSILRIQQVVRGDSAAYFCASSQGVLAINSGQYFGPGTRLTVT.

The genes are TRBV19 and TRBJ1-1, with D unresolved. From germline, CDR1 is LNHDA and CDR2 SQIVND (reference sequence). V was pared by 5 bases and J by 4 bases, with 17 bases between. The CDR3 is 15 residues long. Here the CDR3 reads CASSSFPAGGTEAFF. CDR3 bases: TGTGCCAGTAGTTCCTTCCCGGCCGGCGGCACTGAAGCTTTCTTT.

V usage is TRBV18 and J usage is TRBJ1-1, with D uncertain. CDR3 size: 17 residues. The V end was cut by 4 bases, the J end by 1 base, with 19 bases between. Per germline, CDR1 KGHSH and CDR2 LQKENI. CDR3 residues: CASSLTLLRSGNTEAFF. In DNA, the CDR3 is TGTGCCAGCTCACTCACTCTACTGAGGTCGGGGAACACTGAAGCTTTCTTT.

This chain connects TRBV9 to TRBJ2-7, with D perhaps TRBD1 (6 bases). Trimming removed 3 bases at V and 3 bases at J, with 10 bases between. The CDR3 runs 13 residues. Germline lookup yields CDR1 SGDLS and CDR2 YYNGEE. CDR3 residues: CASSADSYYEQYF. DNA for the CDR3: TGTGCCAGCAGCGCGGACAGTTACTACGAGCAGTACTTC.

The gene calls are TRBV6-5 and TRBJ2-3; D might be TRBD2 (5 bases). The CDR3 is 14 amino acids. With 0 bases removed from V and 3 bases from J, the gap between germline ends came to 7 bases. Germline V gene sequence: CDR1 MNHEY, CDR2 SVGAGI. CDR3 sequence reads: CASSYSRGTDTQYF. The CDR3 DNA follows: TGTGCCAGCAGTTACTCCCGGGGTACAGATACGCAGTATTTT.

The chain recombines TRBV4-2 with TRBJ1-1, with D unresolved. Per germline, CDR1 LGHNA and CDR2 YNFKEQ. V was clipped by 4 bases and J by 2 bases, with 11 bases between them. This CDR3 comprises 14 residues. CDR3 sequence reads: CASSRSGQNTEAFF. The CDR3 DNA follows: TGTGCCAGCAGCCGTTCGGGTCAAAACACTGAAGCTTTCTTT.

The chain recombines TRBV7-3 with TRBJ2-3; 15 bases are a match to TRBD2. The germline V gene has CDR1 SGHTA and CDR2 FQGTGA. The trim removed 4 bases at V and 8 bases at J, leaving 7 bases unmatched. This CDR3 spans 16 amino acids. This chain's CDR3 is CASSSPPGLAGGTQYF. As DNA, the CDR3 is TGTGCCAGCAGCTCGCCTCCGGGACTAGCGGGAGGTACGCAGTATTTT. Full variable domain (remainder filled in from reference TRBV7-3 and TRBJ2-3): GAGVSQTPSNKVTEKGKYVELRCDPISGHTALYWYRQSLGQGPEFLIYFQGTGAADDSGLPNDRFFAVRPEGSVSTLKIQRTERGDSAVYLCASSSPPGLAGGTQYFGPGTRLTVL.

The rearrangement uses TRBV5-1 and TRBJ2-5; 9 bases align to TRBD1. The V and J ends lost 4 bases and 5 bases, in that order; junction bases with no gene match: 6. Germline values: CDR1 SGHRS, CDR2 YFSETQ. The CDR3 is made up of 14 amino acids. The CDR3 DNA reads TGCGCCAGCAGCCAACAGGGGGCCTGGGAGACCCAGTACTTC. Its translation is CASSQQGAWETQYF.

This clone was observed once. The chain joins TRBV19 to TRBJ1-1; TRBD1 aligns across 10 bases. The length of the CDR3 is 16 residues. After removal of 6 bases from V and 4 bases from J, the junction contained 11 bases not matched to a gene. CDR1 is LNHDA and CDR2 is SQIVND in the germline V gene (reference sequence). CDR3 sequence (DNA): TGTGCCAGTAGGGACGGGACAGGGGAATTAATCACTGAAGCTTTCTTT. Amino acids: CASRDGTGELITEAFF.